Presented here are 30 T cell receptor beta chains from one specimen sequenced in a study of blood T cell repertoires in COVID-19 (dated by TCRdb to 2020 to 2022). Receptor libraries were prepared by the immunoSEQ multiplex PCR assay. TCRdb retrieved this table from immuneACCESS and kept in-frame rearrangements only. Not all clones are present; in checked studies, unresolved V genes account for under half, and no reason is known for the remainder. This sample comprises roughly 250,000 clones, about 90% of them detected only once. About 6% of the sample comes from the top ten. The sequenced material came from PBMCs or T cells enriched from blood (not recorded which). The receptors stem from a woman under 40 with acute COVID-19.

V usage is TRBV21-1 and J usage is TRBJ1-6; the tabulated D call, TRBD1, remains unverified against the DNA. TRBV21-1 is reported as a pseudogene. This CDR3 is 17 amino acids long. The CDR3 loop reads CASSKDHRGCHNSPLHF. In DNA, the CDR3 is TGTGCCAGCAGCAAAGATCACAGGGGGTGTCATAATTCACCCCTCCACTTT.

The chain has TRBV5-4 and TRBJ2-5, with D unresolved. Germline CDR1 SGHNT, CDR2 YYREEE (reference sequence). V was pared by 4 bases and J by 5 bases, with 6 bases between. The CDR3 runs 11 residues. The DNA of the CDR3 is TGTGCCAGCAGCGCCGGGGAGACCCAGTACTTC. Amino acids: CASSAGETQYF.

The chain joins TRBV4-3 to TRBJ1-4; 7 bases line up with TRBD1. Germline V lookup: CDR1 LGHNA, CDR2 YSLEER. The J segment lost 4 bases and the V segment lost 0 bases, leaving 5 bases of the junction unmatched. CDR3 length: 16 residues. This CDR3 reads CASSQDGGDSNEKLFF. The DNA for the CDR3 is TGCGCCAGCAGCCAAGACGGAGGGGACAGTAATGAAAAACTGTTTTTT.

The genes are TRBV12-3 or TRBV12-4 and TRBJ1-6; D is unresolved. Between the trimmed V and J ends, which lost 7 bases and 7 bases, there was a span of 11 bases. The CDR3 contains 13 residues. Here the CDR3 reads CASTPFRNSPLHF. In nucleotides, the CDR3 is TGTGCCAGCACTCCCTTCAGGAATTCACCCCTCCACTTT.

DNA of the CDR3: TGTGCCATCGGAGCGACAGGGGAAGGTTCACCCCTCCACTTT. Its protein product is CAIGATGEGSPLHF. V usage is TRBV10-3 and J usage is TRBJ1-6; 8 bases align to TRBD1. The CDR3 sequence is 14 residues long. From germline, CDR1 is ENHRY and CDR2 SYGVKD. V gave up 8 bases and J gave up 9 bases; unmatched junction bases: 9.

V is TRBV24-1 and J is TRBJ2-1; 7 positions agree with TRBD1. V was clipped by 8 bases and J by 2 bases; unmatched bases: 14. The germline CDR1 and CDR2 sequences are KGHDR and SFDVKD. The CDR3 covers 17 residues. The CDR3 loop is CATTPKVFDRAYNEQFF. The CDR3 nucleotides read TGTGCCACCACCCCTAAGGTCTTCGACAGGGCCTACAATGAGCAGTTCTTC.

This clone appeared a few times. V usage is TRBV29-1 and J usage is TRBJ1-1, with TRBD1 matching 8 bases. Trimming removed 7 bases from V and 4 bases from J; junction bases left unmatched: 8. The CDR3 covers 13 residues. Germline assignment: CDR1 SQVTM and CDR2 ANQGSEA. CDR3 sequence (DNA): TGCAGCGCCAGACAGGGGTTGGGCACTGAAGCTTTCTTT. It encodes CSARQGLGTEAFF.

J is TRBJ2-1 and V is TRBV19; D remains ambiguous. The CDR3 consists of 16 residues. Germline CDR1 LNHDA, CDR2 SQIVND (reference sequence). Trimming stripped 3 bases from V and 6 bases from J, with 18 bases between. This CDR3 reads CASSIFGGQFGNEQFF. The DNA for the CDR3 is TGTGCCAGTAGTATTTTCGGCGGTCAGTTTGGCAATGAGCAGTTCTTC.

The chain is built from TRBV4-1 and TRBJ1-3; D uncertain. Trimming shortened V by 0 bases and J by 4 bases, and 7 bases separated the two germline ends. The CDR3 length is 14 residues. Germline CDR1 is MGHRA and CDR2 is YSYEKL. The CDR3: CASSQDLLGNTIYF. CDR3 sequence (DNA): TGCGCCAGCAGCCAAGATCTACTCGGAAACACCATATATTTT.

This clone was seen a handful of times. The chain carries TRBV3-1 (or the pseudogene TRBV3-2) and TRBJ1-5; D perhaps matches TRBD1 (6 bases). The CDR3 totals 16 residues. The V end lost 4 bases, the J end lost 2 bases, and 15 bases lay between the germline ends. CDR1 and CDR2 (germline): LGHDT, YNNKEL (reference sequence). CDR3 sequence: CASSLGSPGGNQPQHF. The CDR3 region has the DNA TGTGCCAGCAGCCTCGGGTCCCCAGGGGGCAATCAGCCCCAGCATTTT.

This clone was counted once. The gene calls are TRBV2 and TRBJ1-6, with no clear D. Germline lookup yields CDR1 SNHLY and CDR2 FYNNEI. This CDR3 region has 12 residues. The ends were cut back, 4 bases at V and 8 bases at J, with 6 bases in the middle. The CDR3 DNA is TGTGCCAGCAGTGGGGAGGATTCACCCCTCCACTTT. Protein sequence: CASSGEDSPLHF.

Remarks on this clone: One end of the junction is discordant with germline, which a read error may explain. The chain carries TRBV10-1 and TRBJ1-1; D is undetermined. The CDR3 has 8 amino acids. From germline, CDR1 is WNHNN and CDR2 SYGVQD (reference sequence). The CDR3: CASSDETF. The CDR3 DNA follows: TGCGCCAGCAGTGATGAAACTTTT.

The rearrangement joins TRBV6-5 to TRBJ1-4; no clear D gene. CDR1 and CDR2 (germline): MNHEY, SVGAGI. Trimming left V 0 bases short and J 7 bases short, with 12 bases between. The CDR3 extends over 15 amino acids. CDR3 amino acids: CASSYSAEGGEKLFF. In DNA form, the CDR3 reads TGTGCCAGCAGTTACTCGGCGGAGGGTGGTGAAAAACTGTTTTTT.

V is TRBV6-1 and J is TRBJ2-1, with D unresolved. CDR1 and CDR2 from the germline V gene are MNHNS and SASEGT. Between the trimmed V and J ends, which lost 3 bases and 15 bases, there was a span of 18 bases. The CDR3 has 13 residues. CDR3 residues: CASSETGLEPRFF. Here the CDR3 DNA reads TGTGCCAGCAGTGAGACGGGTTTGGAACCGCGGTTCTTC.

This chain uses TRBV5-1 with TRBJ2-5; 8 bases match TRBD2. Germline V gene data show CDR1 as SGHRS and CDR2 as YFSETQ. The CDR3 covers 14 residues. The ends lost 2 bases at V and 3 bases at J; junction bases unmatched: 3. The CDR3 DNA sequence: TGCGCCAGCAGCTTTGGACTAGCAGAAGAGACCCAGTACTTC. Translating gives CASSFGLAEETQYF.

In this sample, this clone turned up a few times. The J gene is TRBJ2-2, the V gene TRBV2; 9 nucleotides match TRBD1. The trim removed 2 bases at V and 3 bases at J, leaving 1 base unmatched. The CDR3 contains 15 residues. Germline V gives CDR1 SNHLY, CDR2 FYNNEI. The CDR3 bases are TGTGCCAGCAGTGAATGGACAGGGGACACCGGGGAGCTGTTTTTT. Its protein is CASSEWTGDTGELFF.

V is TRBV30 and J is TRBJ2-1; no clear D. CDR1 and CDR2 from the germline V gene are GTSNPN and SVGIG (reference sequence). Trimming stripped 6 bases from V and 10 bases from J, with 10 bases between. CDR3 length: 10 amino acids. DNA of the CDR3: TGTGCCTGCGAGACTGACGAGCAGTTCTTC. It codes for CACETDEQFF.

The V and J genes are TRBV28 and TRBJ1-2; 7 bases agree with TRBD1. In germline, CDR1 is MDHEN, CDR2 SYDVKM. CDR3 length equals 13 residues. V was pared by 7 bases and J by 4 bases, with 6 bases of the junction left unmatched. CDR3 sequence (DNA): TGTGCCAGCAAGGGGCAGGGGGTCTATGGCTACACCTTC. Translated, it gives CASKGQGVYGYTF.

This chain links TRBV28 with TRBJ2-3; 10 positions agree with TRBD2. The V segment lost 6 bases and the J segment 0 bases; nucleotides outside the gene matches: 15. The CDR3 loop spans 19 amino acids. The germline V gene encodes CDR1 MDHEN and CDR2 SYDVKM. CDR3 sequence: CASRTVGAGGLTSTDTQYF. In DNA, the CDR3 is TGTGCCAGCAGGACCGTGGGAGCGGGAGGGCTTACTAGCACAGATACGCAGTATTTT. The whole variable domain, filled in from reference TRBV28 and TRBJ2-3, reads DVKVTQSSRYLVKRTGEKVFLECVQDMDHENMFWYRQDPGLGLRLIYFSYDVKMKEKGDIPEGYSVSREKKERFSLILESASTNQTSMYLCASRTVGAGGLTSTDTQYFGPGTRLTVL.

V gene TRBV6-5 combines with J gene TRBJ1-5, with D unresolved. Germline V gene sequence: CDR1 MNHEY, CDR2 SVGAGI. Trimming removed 7 bases from V and 5 bases from J, with 18 bases in between. This CDR3 spans 15 amino acids. The CDR3 DNA is TGTGCCAGCACCCTCAGTGTCCCCCCTCATCAGCCCCAGCATTTT. It translates to CASTLSVPPHQPQHF.

The chain joins TRBV28 to TRBJ1-1, with D perhaps matching TRBD1 (6 bases). Germline lookup yields CDR1 MDHEN and CDR2 SYDVKM. The V gene lost 7 bases and the J gene lost 0 bases, with 9 bases spanning the gap. CDR3 size: 13 residues. The DNA of the CDR3 is TGTGCCAGCACCAGGACAGTGAACACTGAAGCTTTCTTT. Protein sequence: CASTRTVNTEAFF.

J is TRBJ1-5 and V is TRBV28, with 7 positions matching TRBD1. V shed 5 bases and J 0 bases; nucleotides not matched to a gene: 4. Germline lookup yields CDR1 MDHEN and CDR2 SYDVKM. The CDR3 is 15 amino acids. Written as DNA, the CDR3 is TGTGCCAGCAGTCCAGGGGGAAATAGCAATCAGCCCCAGCATTTT. It specifies CASSPGGNSNQPQHF.

The rearrangement uses TRBV4-1 and TRBJ1-5, with no clear D. V dropped 3 bases and J dropped 1 base, with 13 bases sitting between them. The CDR3 spans 16 residues. Looked up from germline, CDR1 is MGHRA and CDR2 is YSYEKL. The CDR3 is CASSQLGRTSNQPQHF. The CDR3 DNA sequence: TGCGCCAGCAGCCAGCTCGGTAGAACCAGCAATCAGCCCCAGCATTTT.

Comments on this clone: The junction and the germline gene differ at one end; a read error may be behind it. V is TRBV28 and J is TRBJ2-2, with D possibly being TRBD2 (5 bases). Germline CDR1 reads MDHEN; CDR2 reads SYDVKM. The CDR3 is made up of 13 amino acids. The CDR3: CASSLLRNRGAVF. The DNA of the CDR3 is TGTGCCAGCAGTTTATTACGGAACCGGGGAGCTGTTTTT.

This clone turned up a few times. V is TRBV9 and J is TRBJ2-3, with a possible D match to TRBD2 (5 bases). CDR1 is SGDLS, CDR2 YYNGEE, per germline. Trimming left V 3 bases short and J 1 base short, with 21 bases between. This CDR3 is 18 amino acids long. CDR3 in amino acids: CASSAPRDSAKRTDTQYF. The CDR3 DNA is TGTGCCAGCAGCGCCCCACGGGATAGCGCGAAACGCACAGATACGCAGTATTTT.

This clone occurred once. The V gene is TRBV28, the J gene TRBJ1-2, with D perhaps matching TRBD1 (5 bases). The V end was cut by 3 bases, the J end by 9 bases, with 23 bases between. The CDR3 has 16 amino acids. The germline V gene has CDR1 MDHEN and CDR2 SYDVKM. This CDR3 reads CASSFSLRGDSDRYTF. Here the CDR3 DNA reads TGTGCCAGCAGTTTCTCGCTGAGAGGGGACTCCGATCGCTACACCTTC.

The chain joins TRBV10-2 to TRBJ2-3; 7 positions match TRBD2. Germline trimming cut 8 bases from V and 4 bases from J; bases unmatched to any gene: 6. The CDR3 extends over 13 amino acids. CDR1 and CDR2 from the germline V gene are WSHSY and SAAADI. CDR3 DNA: TGCGCCAGCGAGACTAGCCGGGCAGATACGCAGTATTTT. Translation: CASETSRADTQYF.

V is TRBV11-2 and J is TRBJ2-1; D is ambiguous. Between the trimmed V and J ends, which lost 0 bases and 8 bases, there was a span of 11 bases. The germline CDR1 and CDR2 sequences are SGHAT and FQNNGV. This CDR3 is built from 14 residues. The CDR3 region is CASSLDRSGYEQFF. Here the CDR3 DNA reads TGTGCCAGCAGCTTAGATCGCAGTGGCTATGAGCAGTTCTTC.

This clone was counted a single time. The chain uses TRBV30 and TRBJ1-1; 8 bases align to TRBD1. The germline V gene encodes CDR1 GTSNPN and CDR2 SVGIG (reference sequence). J gave up 6 bases and V 3 bases, and 9 bases lay outside the gene matches. The CDR3 extends over 14 amino acids. The CDR3 loop reads CAWRPGQGGPEAFF. Written as DNA, the CDR3 is TGTGCCTGGAGACCAGGACAGGGAGGACCTGAAGCTTTCTTT.

V is TRBV5-4 and J is TRBJ2-2, with TRBD1 as a possible D gene (6 bases). Trimming pared 3 bases from V and 4 bases from J, leaving 10 bases between. The CDR3 runs to 14 residues. CDR1 and CDR2 from the germline V gene are SGHNT and YYREEE (reference sequence). CDR3 loop: CASSSGALTGELFF. The CDR3, as DNA: TGTGCCAGCAGCTCAGGGGCTCTCACCGGGGAGCTGTTTTTT.